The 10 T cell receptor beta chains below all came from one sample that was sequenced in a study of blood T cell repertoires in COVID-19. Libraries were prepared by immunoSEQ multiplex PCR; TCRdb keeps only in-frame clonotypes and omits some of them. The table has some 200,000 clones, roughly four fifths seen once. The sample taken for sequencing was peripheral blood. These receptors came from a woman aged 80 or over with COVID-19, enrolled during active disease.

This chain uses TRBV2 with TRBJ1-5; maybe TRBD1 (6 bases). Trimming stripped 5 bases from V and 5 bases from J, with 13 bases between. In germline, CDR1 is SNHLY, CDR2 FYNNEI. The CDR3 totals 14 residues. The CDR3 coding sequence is TGTGCCAGCAGTTGGACAGCGGAAGATCAGCCCCAGCATTTT. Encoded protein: CASSWTAEDQPQHF.

The CDR3 spells CASSDPLYAGVTQYF. CDR3 DNA: TGTGCCAGCAGCGACCCCCTCTATGCCGGTGTAACGCAGTATTTT. The chain employs TRBV9 and TRBJ2-3; D not certain. Trimming left V 3 bases short and J 9 bases short, with 20 bases between. This CDR3 is 15 amino acids long. Germline V gene lookup returns CDR1 SGDLS and CDR2 YYNGEE.

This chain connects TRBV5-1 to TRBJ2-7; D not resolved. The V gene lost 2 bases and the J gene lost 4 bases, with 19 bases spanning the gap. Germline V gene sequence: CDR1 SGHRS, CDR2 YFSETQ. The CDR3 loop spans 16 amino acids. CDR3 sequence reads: CASSLPRWPPGYEQYF. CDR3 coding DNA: TGCGCCAGCAGCTTACCCCGTTGGCCCCCCGGGTACGAGCAGTACTTC.

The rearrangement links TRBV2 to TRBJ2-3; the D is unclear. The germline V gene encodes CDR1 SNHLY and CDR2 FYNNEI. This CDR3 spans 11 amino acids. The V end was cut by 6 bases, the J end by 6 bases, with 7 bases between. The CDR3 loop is CASSGLDTQYF. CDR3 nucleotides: TGTGCCAGCAGCGGGTTGGATACGCAGTATTTT.

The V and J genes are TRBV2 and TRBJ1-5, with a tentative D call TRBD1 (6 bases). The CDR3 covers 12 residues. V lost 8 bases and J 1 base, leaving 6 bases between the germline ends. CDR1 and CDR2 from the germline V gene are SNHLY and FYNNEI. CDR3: CASGTSNQPQHF. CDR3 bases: TGTGCCAGCGGGACAAGCAATCAGCCCCAGCATTTT.

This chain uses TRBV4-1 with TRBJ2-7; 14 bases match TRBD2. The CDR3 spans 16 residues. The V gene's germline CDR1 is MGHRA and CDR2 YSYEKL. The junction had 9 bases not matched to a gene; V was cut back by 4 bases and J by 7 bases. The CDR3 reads CASSLTTSGRAWEQYF. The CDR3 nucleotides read TGCGCCAGCAGCCTTACGACTAGCGGGAGGGCCTGGGAGCAGTACTTC.

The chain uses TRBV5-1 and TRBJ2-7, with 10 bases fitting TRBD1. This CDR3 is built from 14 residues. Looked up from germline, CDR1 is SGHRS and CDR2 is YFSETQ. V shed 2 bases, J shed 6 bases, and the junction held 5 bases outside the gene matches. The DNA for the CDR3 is TGCGCCAGCAGCTTAGGGACAGGGGTCTTCGAGCAGTACTTC. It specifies CASSLGTGVFEQYF.

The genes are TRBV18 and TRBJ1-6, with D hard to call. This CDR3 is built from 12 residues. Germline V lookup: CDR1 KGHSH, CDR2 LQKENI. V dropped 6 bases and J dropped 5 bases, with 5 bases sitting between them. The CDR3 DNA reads TGTGCCAGCTCGGCAGATAATTCACCCCTCCACTTT. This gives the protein CASSADNSPLHF.

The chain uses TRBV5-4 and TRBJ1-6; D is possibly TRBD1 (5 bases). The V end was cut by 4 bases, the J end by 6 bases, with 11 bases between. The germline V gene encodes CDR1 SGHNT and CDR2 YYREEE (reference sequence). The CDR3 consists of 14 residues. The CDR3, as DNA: TGTGCCAGCAGCAACCAGGGTTTTAATTCACCCCTCCACTTT. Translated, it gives CASSNQGFNSPLHF.

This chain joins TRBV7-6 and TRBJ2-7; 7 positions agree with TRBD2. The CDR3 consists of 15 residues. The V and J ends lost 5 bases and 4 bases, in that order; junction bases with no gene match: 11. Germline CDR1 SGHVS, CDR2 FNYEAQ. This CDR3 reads CASSLDAGVSYEQYF. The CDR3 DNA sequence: TGTGCCAGCAGCCTCGATGCGGGAGTCAGTTACGAGCAGTACTTC.